These 2 T cell receptor beta chains came from one sample sequenced in a study of regulatory T cells in long-lasting Graves disease. Library construction for TCR beta used iRepertoire HTBI primers and Arm-PCR of CDR3 regions. TCRdb re-called the multiplex PCR reads with MiXCR, one entry per CDR3 protein. The repertoire holds 600,000 to 800,000 distinct CDR3 sequences, with roughly 30% as singletons. Time point meaning: persistent/refractory GD, antithyroid drugs over 5 years with positive TRAb. PBMCs were the source of the RNA used for TCR sequencing. The sequencing here drew on peripheral blood mononuclear cells (PBMCs), taken when the disease was refractory, from a patient treated with antithyroid drugs. The receptors shown here come from a female donor with Graves disease.

This clonotype was seen a few times. The chain carries TRBV20-1 and TRBJ1-5, with D unclear. Trimming took off 3 bases at V and 1 base at J, with 13 bases between the two ends. Germline loops: CDR1 DFQATT, CDR2 SNEGSKA (reference sequence). CDR3 length equals 15 residues. CDR3 protein: CSASVGEVSNQPQHF. The CDR3 DNA is TGCAGTGCTAGTGTGGGAGAAGTGAGCAATCAGCCCCAGCATTTT.

This clonotype has a handful of counts. The chain combines TRBV5-1 with TRBJ1-4; no definite D call. The V end was cut by 7 bases, the J end by 0 bases, with 13 bases between. CDR3 size: 15 residues. Germline lookup yields CDR1 SGHRS and CDR2 YFSETQ. CDR3 amino acids: CASASGGSTNEKLFF. CDR3 in DNA: TGCGCCAGCGCCTCGGGAGGGTCAACTAATGAAAAACTGTTTTTT.